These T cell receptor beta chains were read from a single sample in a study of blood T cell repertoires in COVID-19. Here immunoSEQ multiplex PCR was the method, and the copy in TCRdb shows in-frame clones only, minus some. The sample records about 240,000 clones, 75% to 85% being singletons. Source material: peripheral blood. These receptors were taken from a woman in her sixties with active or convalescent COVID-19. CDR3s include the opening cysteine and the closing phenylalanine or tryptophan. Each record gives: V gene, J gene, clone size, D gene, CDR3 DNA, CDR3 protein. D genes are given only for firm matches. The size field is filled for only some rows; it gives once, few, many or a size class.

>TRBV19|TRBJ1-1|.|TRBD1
TGTGCCAGTAGTGCGGGACAGGCCAACACTGAAGCTTTCTTT
CASSAGQANTEAFF
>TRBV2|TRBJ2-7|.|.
TGTGCCAGCTCCGAGGGGGCCTACGAGCAGTACTTC
CASSEGAYEQYF
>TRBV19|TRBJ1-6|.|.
TGTGCCAGTAAGGACATAGATAATTCACCCCTCCACTTT
CASKDIDNSPLHF
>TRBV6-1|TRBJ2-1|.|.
TGTGCCAGCAGTGGTGGGGGACTGAGCTCCTACAATGAGCAGTTCTTC
CASSGGGLSSYNEQFF
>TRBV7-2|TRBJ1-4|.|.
TGTGCCAGCAGCTTCGACAGAGCCAATGAAAAACTGTTTTTT
CASSFDRANEKLFF
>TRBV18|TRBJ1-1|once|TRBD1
TGTGCCAGCTCACCAAGGGACAGGGGCCCGAACACTGAAGCTTTCTTT
CASSPRDRGPNTEAFF
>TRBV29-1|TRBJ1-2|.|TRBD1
TGCAGCGTCGCGGGACAGGGCCACTATGGCTACACCTTC
CSVAGQGHYGYTF
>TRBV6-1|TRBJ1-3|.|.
TGTGCCAGCAGTGAAGGGGCCCAGCCCGGAAACACCATATATTTT
CASSEGAQPGNTIYF
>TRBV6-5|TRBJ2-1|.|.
TGTGCCAGCAGTCCCCAGGGGGGCAATGAGCAGTTCTTC
CASSPQGGNEQFF
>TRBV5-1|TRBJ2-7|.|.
TGCGCCAGCAGCTTGGCCCCCGGGACACAATACGAGCAGTACTTC
CASSLAPGTQYEQYF
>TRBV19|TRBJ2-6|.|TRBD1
TGTGCCAGTGAGGACAGGGTAGCTGGGGCCAACGTCCTGACTTTC
CASEDRVAGANVLTF
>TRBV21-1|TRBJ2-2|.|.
TGTGCCAGCACCCCCCCCGGACAGGGGGCGAACACTGGGGAGCTGTTTTTT
CASTPPGQGANTGELFF
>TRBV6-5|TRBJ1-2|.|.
TGTGCCAGCAGTTACTCGGCAGGGGTTAGCTATGGCTACACCTTC
CASSYSAGVSYGYTF
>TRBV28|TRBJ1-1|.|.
TGTGCCAGCAGCTTGGGAGGGCGCAAAAACACTGAAGCTTTCTTT
CASSLGGRKNTEAFF
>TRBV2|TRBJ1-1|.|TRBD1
TGTGCCAGCAGTACCACAGGGGTGAACACTGAAGCTTTCTTT
CASSTTGVNTEAFF
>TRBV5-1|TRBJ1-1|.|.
TGCGCCAGCAGCTTGTTGGCAGGGGAAATCACTGAAGCTTTCTTT
CASSLLAGEITEAFF
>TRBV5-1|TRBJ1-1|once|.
TGCGCCAGCAGCTTGAAGGATCGGGCAGGGGCCACTGAAGCTTTCTTT
CASSLKDRAGATEAFF
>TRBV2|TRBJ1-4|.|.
TGTGCCAGCAGGAAAGCTGATTTTAATGAAAAACTGTTTTTT
CASRKADFNEKLFF
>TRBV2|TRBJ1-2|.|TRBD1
TGTGCCAGCAGCCGGACAGGGACTGGCTACACCTTC
CASSRTGTGYTF
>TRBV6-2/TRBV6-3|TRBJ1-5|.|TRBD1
TGTGCCAGCAGTCCCGACAGGGGAGTTCATCAGCCCCAGCATTTT
CASSPDRGVHQPQHF
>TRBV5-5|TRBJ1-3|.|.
TGTGCCAGCGCCTTTAGACAGGCCAGCTCTGGAAACACCATATATTTT
CASAFRQASSGNTIYF
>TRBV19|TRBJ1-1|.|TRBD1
TGTGCCACCTCGACAGGGGTGGATTCTGAAGCTTTCTTT
CATSTGVDSEAFF
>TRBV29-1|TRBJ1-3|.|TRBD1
TGCAGCGTTGCGGGACAGGGGGCAAACACCATATATTTT
CSVAGQGANTIYF
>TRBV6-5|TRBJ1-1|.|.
TGTGCCAGCAGGCGAGGCACGAACACTGAAGCTTTCTTT
CASRRGTNTEAFF
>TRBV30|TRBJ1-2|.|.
TGTGCCTGGAGTGTGGCCTATGGCTACACCTTC
CAWSVAYGYTF
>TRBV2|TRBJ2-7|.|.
TGTGCCAGCCGTACTCGGGTGGCCTACGAGCAGTACTTC
CASRTRVAYEQYF
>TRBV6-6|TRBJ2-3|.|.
TGTGCCAGCAGGCGAAGACCGACAGCCAGACCTACAGATACGCAGTATTTT
CASRRRPTARPTDTQYF
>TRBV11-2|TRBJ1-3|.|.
TGTGCCAGCAGCTTAGATTCTATAGGGTTGGGGCACACCATATATTTT
CASSLDSIGLGHTIYF
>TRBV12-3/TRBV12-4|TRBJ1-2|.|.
TGTGCCAGCAGTCCGCAGGGGTACCTTGGCTACACCTTC
CASSPQGYLGYTF
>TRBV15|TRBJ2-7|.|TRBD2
TGTGCCACCAGCATCGGACTAGCGGAGGCCTACGAGCAGTACTTC
CATSIGLAEAYEQYF
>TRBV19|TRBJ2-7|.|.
TGTGCCAGTAGCAACCTACAGGAGAAGCAGTACTTC
CASSNLQEKQYF
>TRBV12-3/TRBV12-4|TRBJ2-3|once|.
TGTGCCAGCGGGGCGACAGCCACAGATACGCAGTATTTT
CASGATATDTQYF
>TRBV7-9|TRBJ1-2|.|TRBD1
TGTGCCAGCAGCTACGGGACAGGGGGTCCCTATGGCTACACCTTC
CASSYGTGGPYGYTF
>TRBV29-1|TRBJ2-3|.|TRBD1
TGCAGCGCCCGGGACAGGGGAGGTTGGGATACGCAGTATTTT
CSARDRGGWDTQYF
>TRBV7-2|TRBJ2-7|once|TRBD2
TGTGCCAGCAGCTCCCAAGCGGGGGGGCCGTACGAGCAGTACTTC
CASSSQAGGPYEQYF
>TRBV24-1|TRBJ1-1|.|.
TGTGCCACCAGTGGCAGCGAGTGGAGGTCTGGAGCTTTCTTT
CATSGSEWRSGAFF
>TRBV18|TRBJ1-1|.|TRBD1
TGTGCCAGCTCACCACAGGGGGCGCGTAGGAACACTGAAGCTTTCTTT
CASSPQGARRNTEAFF
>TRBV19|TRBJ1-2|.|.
TGTGCCAGTGCCCGGGACTTCCCCCTCCCTAACTATGGCTACACCTTC
CASARDFPLPNYGYTF
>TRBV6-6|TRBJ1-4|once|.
TGTGCCAGCTCCCTGGGCGGGGGAGCGGTGGGGGAAAAACTGTTTTTT
CASSLGGGAVGEKLFF
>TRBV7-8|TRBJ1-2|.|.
TGTGCCAGCAGCTTAAACGGAGTAGATGCAGATGGCTACACCTTC
CASSLNGVDADGYTF
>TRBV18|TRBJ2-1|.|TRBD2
TGTGCCAGCTCGAATGGACTAGCGACCTACAATGAGCAGTTCTTC
CASSNGLATYNEQFF
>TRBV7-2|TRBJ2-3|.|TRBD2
TGTGCCAGCAGCCCTGGACTAGCTAGGGCCACAGATACGCAGTATTTT
CASSPGLARATDTQYF
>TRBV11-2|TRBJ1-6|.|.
TGTGCCAGCAGCTTAGTCGAGAAAAATTCACCCCTCCACTTT
CASSLVEKNSPLHF
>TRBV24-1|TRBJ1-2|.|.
TGTGCCACCAGTGAGGCAGGGTTTAACTATGGCTACACCTTC
CATSEAGFNYGYTF
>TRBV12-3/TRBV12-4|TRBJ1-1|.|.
TGTGCCAGCAGTTTTGGCTTGAACACTGAAGCTTTCTTT
CASSFGLNTEAFF
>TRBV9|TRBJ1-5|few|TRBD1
TGTGCCAGCAGCGTACTTAGACAGGGGGATATCAATCAGCCCCAGCATTTT
CASSVLRQGDINQPQHF
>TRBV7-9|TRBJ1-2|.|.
TGTGCCAGCAGCTTTGGGGAGAACTATGGCTACACCTTC
CASSFGENYGYTF